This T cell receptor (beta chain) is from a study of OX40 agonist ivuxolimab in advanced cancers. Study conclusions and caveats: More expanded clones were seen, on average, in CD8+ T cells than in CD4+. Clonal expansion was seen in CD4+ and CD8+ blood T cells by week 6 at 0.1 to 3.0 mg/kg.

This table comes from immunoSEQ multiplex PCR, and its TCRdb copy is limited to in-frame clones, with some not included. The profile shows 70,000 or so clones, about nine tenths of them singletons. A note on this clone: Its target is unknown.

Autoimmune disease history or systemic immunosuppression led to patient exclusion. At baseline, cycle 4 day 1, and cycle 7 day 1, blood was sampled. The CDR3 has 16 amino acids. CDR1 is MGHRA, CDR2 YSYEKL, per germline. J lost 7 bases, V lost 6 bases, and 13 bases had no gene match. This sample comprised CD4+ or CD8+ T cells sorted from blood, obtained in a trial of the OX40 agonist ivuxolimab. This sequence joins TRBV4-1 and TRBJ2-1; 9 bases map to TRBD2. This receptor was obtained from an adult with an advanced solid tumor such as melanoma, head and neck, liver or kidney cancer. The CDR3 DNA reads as TGCGCCAGCAGTAGGGAGGGCGGGAGGGCCTGGAATGAGCAGTTCTTC. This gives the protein CASSREGGRAWNEQFF.